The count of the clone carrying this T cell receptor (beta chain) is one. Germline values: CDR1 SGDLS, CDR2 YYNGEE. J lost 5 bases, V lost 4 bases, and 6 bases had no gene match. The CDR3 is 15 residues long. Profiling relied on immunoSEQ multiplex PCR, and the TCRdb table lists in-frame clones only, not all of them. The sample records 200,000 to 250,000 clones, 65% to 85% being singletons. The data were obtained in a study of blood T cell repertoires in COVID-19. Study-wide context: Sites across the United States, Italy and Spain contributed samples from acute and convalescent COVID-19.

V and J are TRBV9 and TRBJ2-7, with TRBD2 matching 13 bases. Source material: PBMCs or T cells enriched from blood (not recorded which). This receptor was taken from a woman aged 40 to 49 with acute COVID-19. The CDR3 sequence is CASSPRLAGGHEQYF. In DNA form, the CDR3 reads TGTGCCAGCAGCCCCCGACTAGCGGGAGGCCACGAGCAGTACTTC.